This T cell receptor (beta chain) was sequenced in a study of T cells in Graves' hyperthyroidism and ophthalmopathy. Study at large: Initial diagnosis, before any treatment, was when peripheral blood was collected.

Using RNA transcripts as the source, TCR beta CDR3 regions were amplified. HTBI primers were the set used in a first-round RT-PCR of the TCR CDR3. TCRdb itself ran the multiplex PCR reads through MiXCR, one entry per CDR3 protein. The table has 130,000 to 150,000 distinct CDR3 sequences, approximately 24% seen once. Many counts were recorded for this clonotype. Its antigen is undetermined. Patients aged 18 to 65 had newly diagnosed hyperthyroidism lasting under 2 months. Germline V gives CDR1 LGHDT, CDR2 YNNKEL (reference sequence). The CDR3 runs 14 residues. V dropped 3 bases and J dropped 6 bases, with 9 bases sitting between them. Study-wide results and limits: Model-based prediction identified ophthalmopathy a median 6.5 months prior to its onset. In the blood, most expanded thyroid clonotypes above 0.001 appeared as well.

The chain has TRBV3-1 and TRBJ1-6, with D perhaps TRBD1 (5 bases). The origin of this receptor is a woman aged 50 to 65 with Graves' hyperthyroidism that later progressed to Graves' ophthalmopathy. The sample was blood. CDR3 sequence: CASSHRGTNSPLHF. Written as DNA, the CDR3 is TGTGCCAGCAGCCACCGGGGGACTAATTCACCCCTCCACTTT.